This TCR beta chain came from a study of PD-1 blockade in classical Hodgkin lymphoma. Study-wide results and limits: According to reports, newly diagnosed patients had lower baseline TCR diversity than healthy donors, and relapsed/refractory patients had lower baseline TCR diversity still.

This clone appeared once. Its specificity is not known. Germline V CDR1 and CDR2: SGHDT, YYEEEE. V was pared by 0 bases and J by 4 bases, with 4 bases between. The CDR3 extends over 12 amino acids. Time point given: newly diagnosed, previously untreated cHL patient sample. Using immunoSEQ multiplex PCR, the repertoire was profiled, and TCRdb retains in-frame clones only, with some absent. This sample carries 17,000 or so clones, 70% to 90% of them seen once, and the ten largest clones take 8.4%. The source of this sequence is a human donor with classical Hodgkin lymphoma. V and J are TRBV5-6 and TRBJ1-1; no firm D call. Sequenced material: peripheral blood mononuclear cells (PBMCs). In nucleotides, the CDR3 is TGTGCCAGCAGCTTGGTCCGCACTGAAGCTTTCTTT. Encoded protein: CASSLVRTEAFF. The whole variable domain, filled in from reference TRBV5-6 and TRBJ1-1, reads DAGVTQSPTHLIKTRGQQVTLRCSPKSGHDTVSWYQQALGQGPQFIFQYYEEEERQRGNFPDRFSGHQFPNYSSELNVNALLLGDSALYLCASSLVRTEAFFGQGTRLTVV.